These 2 T cell receptor beta chains were all obtained from the same sample, sequenced in a study of prognosis after radiotherapy for stage I lung cancer. Multiplex PCR, run in two rounds, amplified TCR beta CDR3 from genomic DNA. During first-round PCR, primers specific to each TRBV and TRBJ gene were used. MiXCR, applied by TCRdb to the multiplex PCR reads, yields one record per CDR3 protein. The table records 30,000 to 40,000 distinct CDR3 sequences, 34% of them present only once. Specimen: PBMCs, collected before or after stereotactic body radiation therapy (not recorded which). Receptors were obtained from a donor older than 45 with non-small cell lung cancer.

This clonotype has ten or more counts. The chain recombines TRBV27 with TRBJ2-3; 10 positions agree with TRBD1. The germline V gene encodes CDR1 MNHEY and CDR2 SMNVEV (reference sequence). V trimming: 6 bases; J trimming: 2 bases; junction bases outside the gene matches: 5. The CDR3 sequence is 15 residues long. Here the CDR3 DNA reads TGTGCCAGCAGGCCCGGGACAGGGGACACAGATACGCAGTATTTT. Translation gives CASRPGTGDTDTQYF.

The table lists this clonotype with many counts. The gene calls are TRBV12-3 or TRBV12-4 and TRBJ1-6; 7 nucleotides line up with TRBD1. The trim removed 3 bases at V and 9 bases at J, leaving 8 bases unmatched. The CDR3 runs to 15 residues. DNA of the CDR3: TGTGCCAGCAGTTTGACAGGGCCAGTGGGTTCACCCCTCCACTTT. It is translated as CASSLTGPVGSPLHF.